The source of this T cell receptor beta chain is a study of blood T cell repertoires in COVID-19. Across the study: Samples came from the United States, Italy and Spain, spanning acute and convalescent COVID-19. Sample material is recorded as cDNA or gDNA derived from T cells, B-cell-depleted T cells, or PBMCs.

The CDR3 is 13 amino acids. Per the germline V gene, CDR1 is SGHVS and CDR2 is FQNEAQ. V lost 3 bases and J 3 bases, leaving 5 bases between the germline ends. Seattle's enrolled individuals joined amid active infection and were then monitored longitudinally. Sequencing was performed with immunoSEQ multiplex PCR; in TCRdb, only in-frame clones are kept and a portion is missing. The sample comprises under 400,000 clones, 70% to 90% of which are singletons, and 1.5% to 2% rests with the top ten. The table lists this clone with a count of one. V and J are TRBV7-8 and TRBJ2-2; D call uncertain. The sample taken for sequencing was peripheral blood. The TCR originated in a woman aged 25 to 39 with COVID-19, enrolled during active disease. The CDR3 region is CASSFGYTGELFF. DNA of the CDR3: TGTGCCAGCAGCTTCGGGTACACCGGGGAGCTGTTTTTT. The full variable domain, with the rest looked up from reference TRBV7-8 and TRBJ2-2, is GAGVSQSPRYKVAKRGQDVALRCDPISGHVSLFWYQQALGQGPEFLTYFQNEAQLDKSGLPSDRFFAERPEGSVSTLKIQRTQQEDSAVYLCASSFGYTGELFFGEGSRLTVL.